The text below deals with one T cell receptor (beta chain). The data are from a study of blood T cell repertoires in COVID-19. On the study more broadly: The United States, Italy and Spain were the sources of the acute and convalescent COVID-19 samples.

Using immunoSEQ multiplex PCR, the repertoire was profiled, and TCRdb retains in-frame clones only, with some absent. Of around 250,000 clones listed, 82% are singletons. The sequenced material came from PBMCs or T cells enriched from blood (not recorded which). The sequence came from a man aged 40-49 years who had recovered from COVID-19.

DNA for the CDR3: TGTGCCAGCAGTCTGACAACCTTCACAGGGGCTGGCTACACCTTC. It specifies CASSLTTFTGAGYTF. The chain carries TRBV28 and TRBJ1-2; 7 bases line up with TRBD1. The V and J ends lost 5 bases and 7 bases, in that order; junction bases with no gene match: 13. This CDR3 is 15 amino acids long. Per germline, CDR1 MDHEN and CDR2 SYDVKM.